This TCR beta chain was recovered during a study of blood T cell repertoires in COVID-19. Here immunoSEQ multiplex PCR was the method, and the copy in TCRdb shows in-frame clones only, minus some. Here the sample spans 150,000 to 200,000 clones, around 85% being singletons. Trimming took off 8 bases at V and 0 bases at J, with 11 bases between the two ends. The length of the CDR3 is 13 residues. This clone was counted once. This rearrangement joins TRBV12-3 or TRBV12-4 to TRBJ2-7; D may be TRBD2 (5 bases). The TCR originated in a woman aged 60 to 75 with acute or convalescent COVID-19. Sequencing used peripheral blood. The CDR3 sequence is CASGGGLSYEQYF. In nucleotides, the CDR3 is TGTGCCAGCGGCGGCGGGCTCTCCTACGAGCAGTACTTC.